A selection of T cell receptor beta chains follows, all from one sample in a study of neurological immune-mediated disorders. TCRdb itself ran the 5' RACE reads through MiXCR, one entry per CDR3 protein. Of about 80,000 distinct CDR3 sequences listed, nearly 6% are singletons. The sample taken for sequencing was PBMCs. The origin of the receptors is a woman aged 55-70 years with multiple sclerosis. CDR3s include the opening cysteine and the closing phenylalanine or tryptophan. Fields, in order: J gene, D gene, V gene, clone size, CDR3 protein, CDR3 DNA. A D gene is named only where the DNA matches it firmly. Clone size is given as how often the clone was seen (once, few, many) or a class if it is expanded.

TRBJ2-7,TRBD2,TRBV6-5,few,CASSYLGGGAGEQYF,TGTGCCAGCAGTTACCTTGGCGGGGGGGCCGGAGAGCAGTACTTC
TRBJ1-1,TRBD1,TRBV20-1,many,CSAETGRSNEAFF,TGCAGTGCCGAGACAGGGCGGTCGAATGAAGCTTTCTTT
TRBJ1-2,NA,TRBV7-2,few,CASSPAEGYGYTF,TGTGCCAGCAGCCCAGCCGAAGGGTATGGCTACACCTTC
TRBJ2-7,NA,TRBV10-3,many,CAISNRDGGYEQYF,TGTGCCATCAGTAACCGGGACGGCGGCTACGAGCAGTACTTC
TRBJ2-2,NA,TRBV15,few,CATSRGVTGELFF,TGTGCCACCAGCAGAGGTGTGACCGGGGAGCTGTTTTTT
TRBJ1-1,NA,TRBV20-1,many,CSARNLGAFF,TGCAGTGCTAGAAACCTCGGGGCTTTCTTT
TRBJ1-1,TRBD1,TRBV12-3/TRBV12-4,many,CASSRDRAMVAFF,TGTGCCAGCAGCCGGGACAGAGCCATGGTGGCTTTCTTT
TRBJ1-1,NA,TRBV6-5,many,CASSYSSGTGAFF,TGTGCCAGCAGTTACTCTTCCGGGACGGGAGCTTTCTTT
TRBJ1-6,TRBD1,TRBV6-5,many,CASSYSTGTSPLHF,TGTGCCAGCAGTTACTCGACAGGGACCTCACCCCTCCACTTT
TRBJ1-2,NA,TRBV6-7,many,CASSSFGGRGYGYTF,TGTGCCAGCAGTTCGTTCGGGGGGCGCGGCTATGGCTACACCTTC
TRBJ1-1,NA,TRBV20-1,many,CSARDRVVYTEAFF,TGCAGTGCTAGAGACAGGGTTGTGTACACTGAAGCTTTCTTT
TRBJ1-1,NA,TRBV18,many,CASSPDDTLGVF,TGTGCCAGCTCACCAGATGACACCCTAGGGGTCTTT
TRBJ2-1,TRBD2,TRBV24-1,many,CATSAGGSYNEQFF,TGTGCCACCAGTGCGGGGGGCTCCTACAATGAGCAGTTCTTC
TRBJ2-5,NA,TRBV18,few,CASSPLMSFRSQETQYF,TGTGCCAGCTCACCACTAATGTCGTTTAGGAGCCAAGAGACCCAGTACTTC
TRBJ1-3,NA,TRBV5-1,many,CASSLITGTSLSGNTIYF,TGCGCCAGCAGCTTAATTACCGGGACAAGCTTGTCCGGAAACACCATATATTTT
TRBJ2-3,TRBD1,TRBV20-1,many,CSASRDRVTDTQYF,TGCAGTGCTAGCCGGGACAGGGTAACGGATACGCAGTATTTT
TRBJ2-7,TRBD1,TRBV5-1,many,CASSPSNRGFDEQYF,TGCGCCAGCAGCCCGTCAAACAGGGGCTTCGACGAGCAGTACTTC